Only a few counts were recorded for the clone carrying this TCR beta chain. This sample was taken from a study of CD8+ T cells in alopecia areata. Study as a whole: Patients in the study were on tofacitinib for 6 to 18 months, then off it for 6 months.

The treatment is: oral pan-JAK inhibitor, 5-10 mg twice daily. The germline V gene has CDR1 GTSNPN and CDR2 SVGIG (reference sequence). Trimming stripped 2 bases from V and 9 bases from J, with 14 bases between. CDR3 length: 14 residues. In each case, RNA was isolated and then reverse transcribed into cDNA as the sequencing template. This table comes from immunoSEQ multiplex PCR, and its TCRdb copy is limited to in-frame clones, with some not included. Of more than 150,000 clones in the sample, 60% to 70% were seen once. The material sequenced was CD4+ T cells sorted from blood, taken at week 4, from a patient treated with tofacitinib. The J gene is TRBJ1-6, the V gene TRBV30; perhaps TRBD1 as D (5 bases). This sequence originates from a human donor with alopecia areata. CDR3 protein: CAWSSGTDSSPLHF. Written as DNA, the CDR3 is TGTGCCTGGAGTTCCGGGACGGATAGTTCACCCCTCCACTTT.